Each of the 28 T cell receptor beta chains below was sequenced from the same sample in a study of OX40 agonist ivuxolimab in advanced cancers. The method was immunoSEQ multiplex PCR; TCRdb's version includes in-frame clones alone and lacks a portion of them. This repertoire shows roughly 64,000 clones, about four fifths found once; its top ten account for 5%. The specimen was CD4+ or CD8+ T cells sorted from blood, collected in a trial of the OX40 agonist ivuxolimab. Receptors were obtained from an adult with an advanced solid tumor such as melanoma, head and neck, liver or kidney cancer.

The rearrangement joins TRBV6-5 to TRBJ1-2; TRBD1 matches at 7 bases. From germline, CDR1 is MNHEY and CDR2 SVGAGI. This CDR3 has 13 residues. V trimming: 6 bases; J trimming: 4 bases; junction bases outside the gene matches: 5. This CDR3 reads CASSLGQIYGYTF. DNA for the CDR3: TGTGCCAGCAGCTTGGGACAGATCTATGGCTACACCTTC.

V and J are TRBV5-1 and TRBJ1-1; possibly TRBD1 for D (6 bases). From germline, CDR1 is SGHRS and CDR2 YFSETQ. The length of the CDR3 is 14 residues. V was cut by 4 bases and J by 0 bases, with 10 bases left in between. This chain's CDR3 is CASSPGHMNTEAFF. The CDR3 DNA reads as TGCGCCAGCAGCCCGGGACACATGAACACTGAAGCTTTCTTT.

The chain links TRBV6-1 to TRBJ2-2; D tentatively fits TRBD1 or TRBD2 (6 bases each). The germline CDR1 and CDR2 sequences are MNHNS and SASEGT. Trimming stripped 7 bases from V and 3 bases from J, with 15 bases between. The CDR3 is 15 amino acids. The CDR3, as DNA: TGTGCCAGCACCTACTACAGGGAGGACACCGGGGAGCTGTTTTTT. Residues: CASTYYREDTGELFF.

The chain links TRBV9 to TRBJ1-1, with 7 bases aligning to TRBD1. This CDR3 is 13 amino acids long. Looked up from germline, CDR1 is SGDLS and CDR2 is YYNGEE. The junction had 4 bases not matched to a gene; V was cut back by 3 bases and J by 5 bases. CDR3 DNA: TGTGCCAGCAGCGCAGGGGGACAGACTGAAGCTTTCTTT. This gives the protein CASSAGGQTEAFF.

The chain couples TRBV7-2 to TRBJ1-1; D gene unclear. This CDR3 has 14 residues. Germline lookup yields CDR1 SGHTA and CDR2 FQGNSA. Trimming removed 5 bases at V and 3 bases at J, with 13 bases between. The CDR3 DNA follows: TGTGCCAGCAGCCCCCTCAGCTGGGACACTGAAGCTTTCTTT. Its translation is CASSPLSWDTEAFF.

V and J are TRBV11-3 and TRBJ2-4, with TRBD2 as a possible D gene (5 bases). The CDR3 sequence is 15 residues long. CDR1 SGHNT and CDR2 YENEEA come from the germline V gene. Trimming shortened V by 4 bases and J by 0 bases, and 10 bases separated the two germline ends. The CDR3 loop is CASSSGNLAKNIQYF. The CDR3 DNA reads TGTGCCAGCAGCTCGGGGAATCTAGCCAAAAACATTCAGTACTTC.

The chain joins TRBV7-6 to TRBJ2-3; D is possibly TRBD2 (7 bases). Per germline, CDR1 SGHVS and CDR2 FNYEAQ. Trimming took 1 base from V and 2 from J, leaving 10 bases between them. The CDR3 runs 15 residues. Here the CDR3 DNA reads TGTGCCAGCAGCTTAGACGGGGGGCTCACAGATACGCAGTATTTT. This translates into CASSLDGGLTDTQYF.

In the case of this clone: In the same sample, other DNA sequences code for this CDR3. This chain joins TRBV29-1 and TRBJ2-1; the D gene is possibly TRBD2 (7 bases). Germline CDR1 reads SQVTM; CDR2 reads ANQGSEA. The CDR3 length is 11 residues. Deletions cut 8 bases from V and 9 bases from J, with 14 bases between. As DNA, the CDR3 is TGCAGCTTAGGGGGGGAGGGTGAGCAGTTCTTC. Protein product: CSLGGEGEQFF.

The gene calls are TRBV6-1 and TRBJ2-7, with 9 bases lining up with TRBD1. The germline V gene encodes CDR1 MNHNS and CDR2 SASEGT. V trimming: 5 bases; J trimming: 4 bases; junction bases outside the gene matches: 9. This CDR3 is 15 amino acids long. The CDR3 is CASSTGQGNLYEQYF. The CDR3 nucleotides are TGTGCCAGCAGTACTGGACAGGGGAATTTGTACGAGCAGTACTTC.

The genes are TRBV5-1 and TRBJ1-2; 7 nucleotides match TRBD1. The ends lost 4 bases at V and 8 bases at J; junction bases unmatched: 11. Germline CDR1 SGHRS, CDR2 YFSETQ. This CDR3 contains 14 residues. The CDR3 DNA reads as TGCGCCAGCAGCCCCCCAACAGGGGCGGAAGGCTACACCTTC. Translation gives CASSPPTGAEGYTF.

This rearrangement joins TRBV14 to TRBJ1-5; no clear D. Trimming cost V 4 bases and J 1 base, with 8 bases left between them. The CDR3 consists of 14 residues. The germline V gene encodes CDR1 SGHDN and CDR2 FVKESK. The CDR3 coding sequence is TGTGCCAGCAGCCCCTCTGCGAGCAATCAGCCCCAGCATTTT. Encoded protein: CASSPSASNQPQHF.

This clone was seen just once. V and J are TRBV29-1 and TRBJ1-5; tentative D call: TRBD1 (6 bases). The V gene lost 5 bases and the J gene lost 0 bases, with 17 bases spanning the gap. CDR3 size: 16 residues. The V gene's germline CDR1 is SQVTM and CDR2 ANQGSEA. The DNA for the CDR3 is TGCAGCGTTCACAGGGTGCACTTCGGTAGCAATCAGCCCCAGCATTTT. It specifies CSVHRVHFGSNQPQHF.

The rearrangement joins TRBV30 to TRBJ2-2; D ambiguous. V was trimmed by 2 bases and J by 1 base, leaving 5 bases between them. CDR1 and CDR2 (germline): GTSNPN, SVGIG (reference sequence). The CDR3 totals 13 residues. The CDR3, as DNA: TGTGCCTGGAGTCGCGGGAACACCGGGGAGCTGTTTTTT. Translating gives CAWSRGNTGELFF.

The V and J genes are TRBV29-1 and TRBJ2-7; D gene unclear. Trimming cost V 1 base and J 4 bases, with 11 bases left between them. There are 13 residues in the CDR3. Germline values: CDR1 SQVTM, CDR2 ANQGSEA. The CDR3 spells CSVEGASIYEQYF. The CDR3 region has the DNA TGCAGCGTTGAAGGGGCCAGTATTTACGAGCAGTACTTC.

This clone has a handful of counts. This rearrangement joins TRBV7-6 to TRBJ2-1; 10 positions match TRBD2. J was trimmed by 3 bases and V by 4 bases; bases with no gene match: 6. The CDR3 totals 16 residues. Germline loops: CDR1 SGHVS, CDR2 FNYEAQ. CDR3 nucleotide sequence: TGTGCCAGCAGCTCCCTAGCGGGGGTGGTCTACAATGAGCAGTTCTTC. This encodes CASSSLAGVVYNEQFF.

The chain carries TRBV11-2 and TRBJ2-1, with a tentative D call TRBD1 (6 bases). The CDR3 has 15 residues. Between the trimmed V and J ends, which lost 5 bases and 3 bases, there was a span of 14 bases. Germline CDR1 reads SGHAT; CDR2 reads FQNNGV. The DNA of the CDR3 is TGTGCCAGCAGCCCTACCGGGACACACTACAATGAGCAGTTCTTC. This encodes CASSPTGTHYNEQFF.

The chain uses TRBV9 and TRBJ1-5; D unclear. CDR1 is SGDLS and CDR2 is YYNGEE in the germline V gene. The V end was cut by 0 bases, the J end by 1 base, with 8 bases between. This CDR3 has 15 amino acids. CDR3 in amino acids: CASSVGIDSNQPQHF. The CDR3 DNA is TGTGCCAGCAGCGTAGGTATAGACAGCAATCAGCCCCAGCATTTT.

CDR3 loop: CASSRGLAGADNEQFF. The DNA for the CDR3 is TGTGCCAGCAGCCGAGGACTAGCGGGAGCCGACAATGAGCAGTTCTTC. This rearrangement joins TRBV7-9 to TRBJ2-1, with TRBD2 matching over 13 bases. V shed 5 bases and J 5 bases; nucleotides not matched to a gene: 6. This CDR3 is 16 amino acids long. From germline, CDR1 is SEHNR and CDR2 FQNEAQ (reference sequence). The whole variable domain, remainder taken from reference TRBV7-9 and TRBJ2-1, is DTGVSQNPRHKITKRGQNVTFRCDPISEHNRLYWYRQTLGQGPEFLTYFQNEAQLEKSRLLSDRFSAERPKGSFSTLEIQRTEQGDSAMYLCASSRGLAGADNEQFFGPGTRLTVL.

The gene calls are TRBV7-2 and TRBJ2-7; TRBD1 might be the D (5 bases). This CDR3 is 15 amino acids long. Germline loops: CDR1 SGHTA, CDR2 FQGNSA. With 1 base removed from V and 1 base from J, the gap between germline ends came to 11 bases. The CDR3 nucleotides are TGTGCCAGCAGCTTAGTCGCAGGGCATTCCTACGAGCAGTACTTC. It codes for CASSLVAGHSYEQYF.

This clone was found once. The chain links TRBV7-3 to TRBJ2-3, with D perhaps TRBD2 (6 bases). With 5 bases removed from V and 0 bases from J, the gap between germline ends came to 12 bases. This CDR3 is built from 15 residues. Looked up from germline, CDR1 is SGHTA and CDR2 is FQGTGA. The CDR3 DNA follows: TGTGCCAGCAGCCGGGGGACCCCTAGCACAGATACGCAGTATTTT. Its translation: CASSRGTPSTDTQYF.

The sample holds one count of this clone. The chain employs TRBV5-4 and TRBJ2-1; D ambiguous. The germline V gene has CDR1 SGHNT and CDR2 YYREEE (reference sequence). This CDR3 region has 15 residues. The V and J ends lost 0 bases and 2 bases respectively, with 9 bases between them. The DNA of the CDR3 is TGTGCCAGCAGCTTGGGCGCGCAGGCCTACAATGAGCAGTTCTTC. Its translation is CASSLGAQAYNEQFF.

V usage is TRBV5-1 and J usage is TRBJ1-4; D not resolved. Germline lookup yields CDR1 SGHRS and CDR2 YFSETQ. V was shortened by 3 bases and J by 8 bases, with 14 bases between the two germline ends. CDR3 length: 14 amino acids. CDR3 in amino acids: CASSSSSQYEKLFF. CDR3 nucleotide sequence: TGCGCCAGCAGCTCTTCGTCCCAGTACGAAAAACTGTTTTTT. Together with reference TRBV5-1 and TRBJ1-4, the CDR3 gives the full variable domain: KAGVTQTPRYLIKTRGQQVTLSCSPISGHRSVSWYQQTPGQGLQFLFEYFSETQRNKGNFPGRFSGRQFSNSRSEMNVSTLELGDSALYLCASSSSSQYEKLFFGSGTQLSVL.

This sequence joins TRBV5-1 and TRBJ1-4, with D possibly TRBD1 on 5 matching bases. This CDR3 comprises 15 residues. V was trimmed by 2 bases and J by 7 bases, leaving 15 bases between them. Looked up from germline, CDR1 is SGHRS and CDR2 is YFSETQ. DNA of the CDR3: TGCGCCAGCAGCTTTGGGGCAGCCGGCGGTGAAAAACTGTTTTTT. This gives the protein CASSFGAAGGEKLFF.

This chain joins TRBV5-1 and TRBJ2-7; 11 bases are shared with TRBD1. From germline, CDR1 is SGHRS and CDR2 YFSETQ. The CDR3 runs to 15 residues. J was trimmed by 5 bases and V by 3 bases; bases with no gene match: 7. This CDR3 is CASSSPGQGGNEQYF. As DNA, the CDR3 is TGCGCCAGCAGCTCTCCGGGACAGGGGGGCAACGAGCAGTACTTC.

This clone was counted once. A read error may produce the germline difference seen at one junction end. The rearrangement links TRBV18 to TRBJ1-4; a possible D gene is TRBD1 (5 bases). The CDR3 sequence is 14 residues long. Germline V gene sequence: CDR1 KGHSH, CDR2 LQKENI. The CDR3 nucleotides read TGTGCCAGCTCACCCGGGGCAACAAATGAAAAACTGTTTTTT. This gives the protein CASSPGATNEKLFF.

This rearrangement joins TRBV19 to TRBJ1-5; D unresolved. Germline loops: CDR1 LNHDA, CDR2 SQIVND (reference sequence). This CDR3 is built from 16 residues. V was clipped by 3 bases and J by 4 bases, with 16 bases between them. The CDR3 protein is CASSISPGVSNQPQHF. The CDR3 DNA reads TGTGCCAGTAGTATCAGTCCCGGGGTCAGTAATCAGCCCCAGCATTTT.

The V call is TRBV25-1, the J call TRBJ1-4; no definite D call. The CDR3 is 15 amino acids. The germline V and J ends were trimmed by 2 bases and 0 bases, with 7 bases remaining between them. Germline V gene data show CDR1 as MGHDK and CDR2 as SYGVNS. The CDR3: CASSEPPATNEKLFF. Here the CDR3 DNA reads TGTGCCAGCAGTGAACCGCCCGCAACTAATGAAAAACTGTTTTTT.

The chain has TRBV5-1 and TRBJ2-7, with 8 bases lining up with TRBD2. After removal of 4 bases from V and 3 bases from J, the junction contained 12 bases not matched to a gene. CDR1 is SGHRS and CDR2 is YFSETQ in the germline V gene. This CDR3 is built from 16 residues. The CDR3 protein is CASSPDGDAGGYEQYF. In DNA form, the CDR3 reads TGCGCCAGCAGCCCGGATGGCGACGCGGGAGGCTACGAGCAGTACTTC.